This TCR beta chain was profiled in a study of graft-versus-host responses after intestinal transplantation. Across the study: Anti-thymocyte globulin was used for induction in all recipients, who then took tacrolimus and steroids for approximately 3 years.

V shed 6 bases and J shed 3 bases, with 5 bases lying between them. CDR1 GTSNPN and CDR2 SVGIG come from the germline V gene (reference sequence). This CDR3 comprises 10 residues. The assay was immunoSEQ multiplex PCR, and TCRdb's table has in-frame clones only and misses some. Of some 90,000 clones listed, just under 95% were seen once; the top ten hold around 0.44%. On this clone: The target antigen is unknown.

This material consisted of unstimulated CD8+ T cells sorted from spleen or lymph node cells, taken before transplant. The chain employs TRBV30 and TRBJ1-1; no reliable D call. This sequence originates from a human donor who was the organ donor for an intestinal transplant. The CDR3 protein is CACPHTEAFF. CDR3 nucleotide sequence: TGTGCCTGCCCTCACACTGAAGCTTTCTTT.